The sequence of this T cell receptor beta chain was determined in a study of blood T cell repertoires in COVID-19. The germline V gene has CDR1 SGDLS and CDR2 YYNGEE. V lost 4 bases and J lost 3; bases outside the gene matches: 11. The CDR3 runs to 16 residues. Measured with immunoSEQ multiplex PCR; TCRdb has only the in-frame clones, and not every one. This table holds about 76,000 clones, 65% to 90% found once. This clone appeared once. Specimen: peripheral blood. The TCR was taken from a human donor in a cohort sampled during active COVID-19. The rearrangement uses TRBV9 and TRBJ2-7, with TRBD1 matching 9 bases. CDR3 in DNA: TGTGCCAGCAGCTCGTCTCTGGGGACAGGGTACTACGAGCAGTACTTC. Translation gives CASSSSLGTGYYEQYF.